This TCR beta chain is drawn from a study of shared clonotypes between healthy human individuals. Sequenced by immunoSEQ multiplex PCR; TCRdb stores in-frame clones only, minus some. The sample lists millions of clones; roughly nine tenths were seen once. Germline-derived CDR1 and CDR2 are MNHNY and SVGAGI (reference sequence). Unmatched junction bases numbered 0, after V lost 6 bases and J lost 4 bases. The CDR3 runs 12 residues. The chain recombines TRBV6-6 with TRBJ2-5, with 9 bases fitting TRBD1. Sequencing used naive CD4+ T cells sorted from blood. Subset reported: CD45RA+ positively selected. This receptor was identified in a man aged 18 to 30 in good health. CDR3 amino acids: CASRDRGETQYF. The CDR3 DNA is TGTGCCAGCAGGGACAGGGGAGAGACCCAGTACTTC.